Reported below is one T cell receptor (beta chain). Its antigen is undetermined. The CDR3 length is 17 residues. Between the trimmed V and J ends, which lost 0 bases and 0 bases, there was a span of 12 bases. Germline V gene sequence: CDR1 MGHRA, CDR2 YSYEKL. Unique molecular identifiers were used to barcode this TCRbeta library. Via MiXCR, TCRdb re-called the PCR reads, giving one row per CDR3 protein. Of about 830,000 distinct CDR3 sequences listed, roughly 16% are singletons. The sample comes from a study of T-cell reconstitution after alpha-beta-depleted transplantation in children. Study-level points and caveats: Most T-cell counts and diversity one year after the transplant came from T cells that were newly produced. Expanded clones from the graft, numbering several hundred, reportedly supplied alpha-beta T cells about two months after transplant. High day-60 TCRbeta diversity in some patients came from surviving recipient T cells and thymic progenitors.

The chain couples TRBV4-1 to TRBJ1-5; D is perhaps TRBD1 (5 bases). The clonotype was recovered from a male patient younger than 18 who had a stem cell transplant for acute lymphoblastic leukemia, so the T cells may come from the graft donor. This specimen was PBMCs, mostly from graft donor cells, taken 360 days after TCRalphabeta/CD19-depleted stem cell transplant. The CDR3 nucleotides are TGCGCCAGCAGCCAAGAAGTGGTGGGGGATAGCAATCAGCCCCAGCATTTT. Protein sequence: CASSQEVVGDSNQPQHF.